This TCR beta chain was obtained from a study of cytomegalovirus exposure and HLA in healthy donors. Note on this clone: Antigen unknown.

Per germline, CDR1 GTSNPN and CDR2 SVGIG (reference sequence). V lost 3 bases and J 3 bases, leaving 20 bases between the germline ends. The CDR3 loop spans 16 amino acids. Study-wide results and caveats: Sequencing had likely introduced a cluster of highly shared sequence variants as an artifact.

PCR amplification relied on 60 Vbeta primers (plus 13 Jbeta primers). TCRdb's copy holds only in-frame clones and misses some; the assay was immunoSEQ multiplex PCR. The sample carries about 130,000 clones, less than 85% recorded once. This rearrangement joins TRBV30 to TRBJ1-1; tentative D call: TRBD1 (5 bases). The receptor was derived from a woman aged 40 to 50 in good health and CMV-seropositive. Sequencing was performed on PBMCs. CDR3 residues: CAWSPLGGVEDTEAFF. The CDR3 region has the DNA TGTGCCTGGAGCCCCTTAGGAGGGGTCGAAGACACTGAAGCTTTCTTT. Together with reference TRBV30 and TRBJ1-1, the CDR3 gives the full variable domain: SQTIHQWPATLVQPVGSPLSLECTVEGTSNPNLYWYRQAAGRGLQLLFYSVGIGQISSEVPQNLSASRPQDRQFILSSKKLLLSDSGFYLCAWSPLGGVEDTEAFFGQGTRLTVV.